The source of this TCR beta chain is a study of blood T cells in healthy people across ages. This clonotype was counted a few times. Germline-derived CDR1 and CDR2 are DFQATT and SNEGSKA (reference sequence). The CDR3 has 16 amino acids. Trimming at V came to 3 bases and at J to 4 bases, leaving 14 bases not matched to a gene. Primed by a sample-barcoded 5' primer and a J-beta primer mix, a second PCR proceeded for about 7 to 12 cycles. TCRdb called the 5' RACE reads again in MiXCR, with one record for every CDR3 protein. Altogether about 1.4 million distinct CDR3 sequences are present, 55% to 75% being singletons, with the ten largest covering about 6.7%.

The clonotype originates from a man between 18 and 29 years old in good health. This chain joins TRBV20-1 and TRBJ1-2; 7 bases are a match to TRBD1. Sequencing used blood. CDR3 protein: CSASRTNTGTVYGYTF. The CDR3 DNA sequence: TGCAGTGCTAGCCGTACTAATACCGGGACAGTCTATGGCTACACCTTC.